The clone carrying this T cell receptor beta chain was picked up one time. Its antigen is undetermined. Trimming removed 6 bases from V and 13 bases from J, with 16 bases in between. The CDR3 runs 13 residues. Germline V gene sequence: CDR1 MDHEN, CDR2 SYDVKM. The data were obtained in a study of cytomegalovirus exposure and HLA in healthy donors. Overall study results and limits: While the bulk of TCR sequences proved rare, some public TCRs turned up in many donors. Some TCR beta chains (164 of them) were listed as cytomegalovirus-associated.

The data were produced by immunoSEQ multiplex PCR, yet TCRdb's version contains in-frame clones alone and is incomplete. The sample lists some 110,000 clones, approximately 88% occurring once. Sequencing used PBMCs. The chain is built from TRBV28 and TRBJ1-6, with D possibly being TRBD1 (6 bases). This receptor was identified in a man aged 18 to 30 in good health and CMV-seronegative. The CDR3 loop is CASSPPRGFPLHF. DNA for the CDR3: TGTGCCAGCAGCCCCCCCAGGGGTTTTCCCCTCCACTTT.